Listed here is a single T cell receptor (beta chain). No cognate antigen has been identified for it. Base qualities are not provided; no much larger clone lies one nucleotide away. This specimen belongs to a study of cytomegalovirus exposure and HLA in healthy donors (dated by TCRdb to 2016 to 2017). At the level of the whole study: In an earlier analysis of 587 of the donors, roughly 300 Gb of sequence data and 100 million or so unique TCR beta sequences from 180 million or so T cells were reported. HLA typing included class I and class II loci at four-digit resolution. Rather than drawing on any new phenotypic data, the later analysis identified candidate immune exposures from TCR beta sequences and the way those sequences occurred across donors. Of the 300 to 500 genotyped donors, 65% to 90% were placed in the genetic ancestry cluster associated with self-reported Caucasian donors. In a later genetic analysis, genome-wide SNP genotypes for about three fifths of the 666 donors were used, and that subset was treated as a discovery cohort. The study combined high-throughput TCR immunosequencing, statistical association of individual TCRs with disease status, and machine learning to predict cytomegalovirus infection status. Every discovery cohort repertoire had been produced on one sequencing platform. Among 300 to 500 genotyped donors of the cohort, an average of around 220,000 unique TCR beta nucleotide sequences was sequenced per donor, of which about 18% were non-productive. Typing coverage varied by locus: roughly 629-640 donors for A, B, C, DRB1 and DQB1; roughly 510 for DQA1; about 600 for DPA1; 450 to 480 for DPB1. Donor age, sex, ethnicity and CMV serostatus were collected together with the repertoire data. Approximately 310 gigabases of sequencing data and roughly 81 million unique TCR sequences made up an early release that covered over 550 HLA-typed donors. A handful of DR-DQ haplotypes were handled as single units for association and clustering because linkage in the cohort was strong. A separate validation cohort of roughly 130 different subjects was used in addition to the 666-subject first cohort. In an earlier analysis of more than 550 of the donors, high-throughput TCR beta sequencing was used to judge whether each TCR beta V gene segment behaved as functional or pseudogenic. The study was designed to test whether signatures of past pathogen exposure could be identified by cataloging public T cell receptors. Using immunosequencing, the study profiled T cell repertoires from around 670 subjects and related those repertoires to cytomegalovirus serostatus. A later analysis re-analyzed previously published TCR beta repertoires from 600 to 850 donors and added high-resolution HLA genotyping to study TCR occurrence patterns.

The cohort was made up of several hundred healthy bone marrow donors. At the time of sampling, all cohort members were nominally healthy, though unrecorded immune exposures were likely present. The donor tested CMV seronegative and was one of the 352 seronegative cohort members. Each donor provided a peripheral blood sample, and peripheral blood mononuclear cells were used for TCR beta sequencing. The Qiagen DNeasy Blood Extraction Kit was used to extract genomic DNA from the blood cell samples. Broader findings and caveats from the paper: V-gene and J-gene trimming of TCR beta chains was associated with a missense DCLRE1C variant in a later genetic analysis, and the association was replicated in an independent cohort. The cohort was sequenced for TCR beta chains only, and without alpha or paired-chain data the features that could be detected were limited. Roughly 15 rarely observed V segments, including chromosome 9 orphons, were excluded from the earlier analysis of approximately 500 of the donors because counts were too low. Specific HLA alleles were associated with 15,000 to 20,000 TCR beta sequences at a false discovery rate of 0.05 in a later analysis. In the study, around 150 TCR beta chains were listed as associated with cytomegalovirus. It was suggested by the authors that the approach could potentially be generalized to other disease states and immunological phenotypes. In a later analysis, most CMV-associated TCR beta chains were found to appear HLA-restricted, with HLA associations seemingly driven largely by CMV exposure. Because the 87-base-pair reads could not distinguish some IMGT-functional V segments, including TRBV6-2 and TRBV6-3, those segments were excluded. A later analysis reported that several top co-occurrence clusters appeared linked to parvovirus B19, influenza, CMV and Epstein-Barr virus. In an earlier analysis of roughly 500 of the donors, most TCR beta V segments appeared in productive rearrangements about 87% or about 30% of the time, broadly matching IMGT annotations. Compared with equally common non-associated chains, HLA-associated TCR beta chains in a later analysis were more clonally expanded and had lower generation probabilities. Across donors, most TCR sequences were observed very rarely, whereas some public TCRs were present in many individuals. Sequencing depth was assumed to be roughly uniform across donors in the presence/absence analyses, though that assumption may not hold. According to a later analysis, TCR association rates differed among HLA loci, with DRB1 alleles showing the most associated TCRs and HLA-C alleles showing the fewest. In a later genetic analysis, fewer N-insertions in productive TCRs were reported among donors in an Asian-associated ancestry cluster than the 666-donor mean. CMV serostatus was the only immune exposure information available for the cohort. Cytomegalovirus status was reported to be diagnosed by the classifier with high specificity and sensitivity in both the original and validation cohorts. Linkage disequilibrium might explain the correlated functional status among segregating V segments, but an unknown experimental factor could not be excluded. A cluster of highly shared sequence variants was judged likely to be a technical artifact of the sequencing pipeline. Strong co-occurrence of HLA alleles, especially DR and DQ, made assigning TCR associations to individual alleles difficult. Because some donors lacked HLA typing at each locus, the association tests relied only on the typed subset. In vitro tests confirmed that three of the cytomegalovirus-associated TCR beta chains recognize cytomegalovirus antigens. A further reported finding was that TCR beta sequences accurately predicted the HLA-A and HLA-B alleles for most subjects in the first cohort.

Receptor amplification or capture employed the immunoSEQ multiplex PCR assay. A mixture of 60 forward primers for TCR Vbeta segments and 13 reverse primers for TCR Jbeta segments was used in the multiplex PCR. The CDR3 region of rearranged TCR beta genes was amplified from genomic DNA by a multiplex PCR assay. Amplified TCR beta libraries were sequenced as 87-base-pair reads on the Illumina HiSeq System. Per the original workflow: A later analysis counted about 80 million unique TCR beta chains across the 670 or so repertoires, and roughly 10 million of these chains were shared by at least two donors. Raw reads were error-corrected and collapsed into unique sequences by a nearest-neighbor algorithm in which closely related sequences were merged to remove PCR and sequencing errors. CDR3 sequences were aligned to IMGT reference sequences to assign V, D and J gene segments. For a sequence to be retained, at least a six-nucleotide match to both a V gene segment and a J gene segment was required. A rearrangement counted as productive if the CDR3 had no stop codons and remained in frame with V and J, and every other rearrangement counted as non-productive. Following IMGT convention, CDR3 was defined as the stretch from the second conserved V-encoded cysteine to the conserved J-encoded phenylalanine. Sequences without an unambiguous match to a single V gene segment were excluded from the earlier analysis of 450 to 650 of the donors. In an earlier analysis of a few hundred of the donors, a V segment was called functional when productive rearrangements were above 56.7%, and segregating when the standard deviation between donors exceeded 5%. A statistical classification framework was built to diagnose cytomegalovirus status from the catalog of TCR beta chain sequences. In a later analysis, V and J genes were assigned by comparing TCR nucleotide sequences against IMGT/GENE-DB human TR gene sequences. A later analysis assigned CDR3 sequences and most-parsimonious VDJ recombination scenarios with the TCRdist pipeline. A later analysis defined each TCR beta chain by its CDR3 amino acid sequence plus V-gene family, and excluded reads lacking a unique V-gene family. In a later analysis, a few hundred highly shared, low-generation-probability nucleotide sequences were removed to address suspected cross-contamination and a sequencing artifact. In a later analysis, a clonal expansion index for each public chain was calculated from normalized within-repertoire ranks of inferred template counts. A later analysis computed generation probabilities with a VDJ recombination model fitted to out-of-frame rearrangements, and checked the results against IGoR. In a later analysis, TCR-TCR, TCR-HLA and TCR-CMV co-occurrence was scored with hypergeometric tests, and a repertoire-size bias correction was applied to TCR pairs. In a later analysis, false discovery rates were estimated by permuting HLA or CMV assignments 20 times. In a later analysis, co-occurring TCRs were grouped with DBSCAN, and TCRdist sequence similarity was added when clustering was performed within HLA-allele-positive subsets. Co-occurrence clustering excluded repertoires with fewer than 30,000 or more than 120,000 public chains, plus five with anomalous nucleotide sharing. The table comes from immuneACCESS by way of TCRdb, which keeps in-frame sequences with V and J called. Part of the clones is missing from these tables; in studies checked, under half for an unresolved V gene and the rest for unknown reasons. The V and J calls and clone size are taken from that table; D and trimming were inferred from the DNA. In all, the sample holds around 55,000 clones, and 75% to 80% of those were seen once. Around 2.5% of the sample is held by the ten biggest clonotypes.

For CDR1 and CDR2, the germline V gene lists SGHRS and YFSETQ. The CDR3, cysteine through phenylalanine, is 14 amino acids long. The read is trimmed to its CDR3 DNA, 42 bases read in frame from base 1. The clonotype originates from a female donor in good health and CMV-seronegative. Sequenced: PBMCs. The receptor chain draws on TRBV5-1 and TRBJ2-5, with 12 bases in between that match TRBD1. The DNA end lines up better with TRBJ2-7; the J call may be wrong. The nucleotides are TGCGCCAGCAGCTGGGGACAGGGGGCTTACGAGCAGTACTTC. Translated, it gives CASSWGQGAYEQYF.